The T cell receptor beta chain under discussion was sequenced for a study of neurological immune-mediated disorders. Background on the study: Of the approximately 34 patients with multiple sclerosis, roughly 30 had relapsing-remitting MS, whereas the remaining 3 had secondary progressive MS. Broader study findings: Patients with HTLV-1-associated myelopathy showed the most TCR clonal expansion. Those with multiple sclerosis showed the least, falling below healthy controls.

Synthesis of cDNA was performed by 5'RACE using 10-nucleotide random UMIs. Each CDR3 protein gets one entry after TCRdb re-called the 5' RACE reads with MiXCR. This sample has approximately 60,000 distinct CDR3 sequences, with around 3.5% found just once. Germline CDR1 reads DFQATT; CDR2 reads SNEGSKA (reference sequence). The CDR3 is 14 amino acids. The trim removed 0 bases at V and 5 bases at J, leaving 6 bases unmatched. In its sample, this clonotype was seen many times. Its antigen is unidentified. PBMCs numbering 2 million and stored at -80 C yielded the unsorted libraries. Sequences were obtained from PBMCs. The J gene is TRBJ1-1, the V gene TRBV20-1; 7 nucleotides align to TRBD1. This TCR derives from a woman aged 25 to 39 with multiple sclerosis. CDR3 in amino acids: CSARDQGGATEAFF. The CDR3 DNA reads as TGCAGTGCTAGAGACCAAGGGGGCGCGACTGAAGCTTTCTTT.